The 27 T cell receptor beta chains reported below all come from one sample, sequenced in a study of blood T cell repertoires in COVID-19. The protocol was immunoSEQ multiplex PCR, while the TCRdb copy is restricted to in-frame clones and leaves out a portion. The data hold about 440,000 clones, with about 89% observed a single time. Sequencing input: peripheral blood. These receptors all stem from a woman aged 25 to 39 with acute or convalescent COVID-19.

The rearrangement links TRBV28 to TRBJ1-2, with D possibly matching TRBD1 (5 bases). CDR1 is MDHEN and CDR2 is SYDVKM in the germline V gene. Trimming stripped 7 bases from V and 3 bases from J, with 12 bases between. CDR3 size: 13 residues. For the CDR3, the DNA is TGTGCCAGCAATTATGGCAGGGACTATGGCTACACCTTC. Amino acids: CASNYGRDYGYTF.

This rearrangement joins TRBV28 to TRBJ2-3; TRBD1 agrees at 9 bases. The CDR3 spans 14 residues. Trimming took 5 bases from V and 6 from J; bases not matched to a gene: 6. Germline assignment: CDR1 MDHEN and CDR2 SYDVKM. In nucleotides, the CDR3 is TGTGCCAGCAGTCAACAGGGGGCGGTGGATACGCAGTATTTT. This sequence encodes CASSQQGAVDTQYF. Using reference TRBV28 and TRBJ2-3 for the parts outside the CDR3, the full variable domain is DVKVTQSSRYLVKRTGEKVFLECVQDMDHENMFWYRQDPGLGLRLIYFSYDVKMKEKGDIPEGYSVSREKKERFSLILESASTNQTSMYLCASSQQGAVDTQYFGPGTRLTVL.

V and J are TRBV6-5 and TRBJ1-6, with a tentative D call TRBD1 (6 bases). The CDR3 is 13 amino acids. V lost 6 bases and J lost 10, with 13 bases in between. Germline values: CDR1 MNHEY, CDR2 SVGAGI. The CDR3 nucleotides read TGTGCCAGCAGCAGGGGTCAGGAGTCACCCCTCCACTTT. Its protein product is CASSRGQESPLHF.

The gene calls are TRBV27 and TRBJ2-7; 14 bases match TRBD2. V lost 5 bases, J lost 1 base, and 7 bases stayed unmatched. The CDR3 has 17 residues. Germline CDR1 is MNHEY and CDR2 is SMNVEV (reference sequence). In nucleotides, the CDR3 is TGTGCCAGCAGTCCGGGACTAGCGGGGGTGCTTTCCTACGAGCAGTACTTC. It translates to CASSPGLAGVLSYEQYF.

The CDR3 DNA reads TGCGCCAGCAGCTTCAATAAAATCGGTACTAGAGCAGATACGCAGTATTTT. Protein sequence: CASSFNKIGTRADTQYF. The chain has TRBV5-1 and TRBJ2-3, with D maybe TRBD2 (5 bases). The germline gives CDR1 SGHRS, CDR2 YFSETQ. The CDR3 consists of 17 residues. Trimming took 2 bases from V and 4 from J, leaving 20 bases between them.

J is TRBJ1-1 and V is TRBV30; 8 nucleotides line up with TRBD1. Trimming removed 0 bases from V and 1 base from J; junction bases left unmatched: 1. Germline V CDR1 and CDR2: GTSNPN, SVGIG (reference sequence). The CDR3 extends over 14 amino acids. CDR3: CAWSVQGGNTEAFF. CDR3 in DNA: TGTGCCTGGAGTGTACAGGGGGGGAACACTGAAGCTTTCTTT.

This CDR3 is CASSLEPRAYEQYF. CDR3 coding DNA: TGCGCCAGCAGCTTGGAGCCCAGGGCCTACGAGCAGTACTTC. The J gene is TRBJ2-7, the V gene TRBV5-1; D is perhaps TRBD1 (5 bases). The germline V gene encodes CDR1 SGHRS and CDR2 YFSETQ. This CDR3 spans 14 amino acids. Trimming removed 0 bases at V and 2 bases at J, with 9 bases between.

The chain links TRBV21-1 to TRBJ2-4; TRBD1, the table's D call, was not compared with the DNA. TRBV21-1 is designated a pseudogene. The length of the CDR3 is 17 residues. The CDR3 sequence is CASSKDIGQKAKNIQYF. The DNA for the CDR3 is TGTGCCAGCAGCAAAGACATCGGACAGAAAGCCAAAAACATTCAGTACTTC.

This sequence joins TRBV7-3 and TRBJ2-3, with TRBD2 matching 7 bases. This CDR3 contains 15 residues. The junction had 7 bases not matched to a gene; V was cut back by 5 bases and J by 2 bases. From germline, CDR1 is SGHTA and CDR2 FQGTGA. CDR3 loop: CASSRFGGDTDTQYF. The CDR3 DNA reads TGTGCCAGCAGCCGGTTTGGGGGGGACACAGATACGCAGTATTTT.

This clone was counted once. The chain couples TRBV2 to TRBJ2-1; 11 bases agree with TRBD2. The V gene's germline CDR1 is SNHLY and CDR2 FYNNEI. The CDR3 runs 15 residues. The V gene end was trimmed by 11 bases and the J gene end by 7 bases; junction bases not matched to a gene: 13. DNA for the CDR3: TGTGCCGGCTCCGAGAGATTAGCGGGGGGGAATGAGCAGTTCTTC. Its protein is CAGSERLAGGNEQFF.

The chain is built from TRBV10-1 and TRBJ2-1, with 11 bases lining up with TRBD2. The CDR3 spans 16 residues. Germline CDR1 and CDR2: WNHNN and SYGVQD (reference sequence). J was trimmed by 6 bases and V by 5 bases; bases with no gene match: 9. The CDR3 sequence: CASSKTSGGLGNEQFF. The CDR3 nucleotides read TGCGCCAGCAGTAAAACTAGCGGGGGTTTAGGCAATGAGCAGTTCTTC.

CDR3 residues: CASSPRQGAHSPLHF. The CDR3 DNA reads TGTGCCAGCAGCCCCAGACAGGGAGCACATTCACCCCTCCACTTT. The chain combines TRBV14 with TRBJ1-6, with TRBD1 matching 7 bases. This CDR3 is built from 15 residues. Germline assignment: CDR1 SGHDN and CDR2 FVKESK. Losses at the gene ends were 4 bases for V and 8 bases for J; bases not matched to a gene: 8.

The chain carries TRBV5-1 and TRBJ2-5; D perhaps matches TRBD2 (7 bases). The CDR3 loop spans 14 amino acids. Trimming removed 5 bases from V and 5 bases from J, with 16 bases in between. Germline-derived CDR1 and CDR2 are SGHRS and YFSETQ. As DNA, the CDR3 is TGCGCCAGCAGTGAGAGGGGGGGCGAGGAGACCCAGTACTTC. It translates to CASSERGGEETQYF.

V usage is TRBV27 and J usage is TRBJ1-6; D call uncertain. The V gene lost 3 bases and the J gene lost 3 bases, with 15 bases spanning the gap. Germline V gene sequence: CDR1 MNHEY, CDR2 SMNVEV (reference sequence). The CDR3 extends over 17 amino acids. CDR3 region: CASSLTGVEGYNSPLHF. The DNA for the CDR3 is TGTGCCAGCAGTTTGACGGGAGTTGAGGGCTATAATTCACCCCTCCACTTT.

This clone was recorded once. The genes are TRBV12-5 and TRBJ2-7; possibly TRBD1 for D (6 bases). Per germline, CDR1 LGHNT and CDR2 FRNRAP. Trimming removed 0 bases at V and 2 bases at J, with 11 bases between. This CDR3 has 15 amino acids. The CDR3 loop reads CASGLVLGGPYEQYF. The CDR3 region has the DNA TGTGCTAGTGGTTTGGTACTTGGGGGCCCCTACGAGCAGTACTTC.

This chain joins TRBV28 and TRBJ1-1; D is ambiguous. Germline loops: CDR1 MDHEN, CDR2 SYDVKM. The CDR3 has 15 residues. V lost 3 bases and J 1 base, leaving 12 bases between the germline ends. The CDR3 DNA sequence: TGTGCCAGCAGTTTTAGTCCGAGGTGGAACACTGAAGCTTTCTTT. Residues: CASSFSPRWNTEAFF.

CDR3 in amino acids: CASSAGGADTQYF. In DNA form, the CDR3 reads TGTGCCAGCAGCGCAGGGGGCGCAGATACGCAGTATTTT. The rearrangement links TRBV7-3 to TRBJ2-3; TRBD1 matches 8 bases. The CDR3 extends over 13 amino acids. Trimming cost V 5 bases and J 4 bases; bases outside gene matches: 2. The germline V gene has CDR1 SGHTA and CDR2 FQGTGA. Combining the CDR3 with reference TRBV7-3 and TRBJ2-3 gives the whole variable domain GAGVSQTPSNKVTEKGKYVELRCDPISGHTALYWYRQSLGQGPEFLIYFQGTGAADDSGLPNDRFFAVRPEGSVSTLKIQRTERGDSAVYLCASSAGGADTQYFGPGTRLTVL.

V and J are TRBV7-3 and TRBJ2-1; tentative D call: TRBD1 (5 bases). The CDR3 has 15 residues. Between the trimmed V and J ends, which lost 2 bases and 9 bases, there was a span of 17 bases. Germline loops: CDR1 SGHTA, CDR2 FQGTGA. This CDR3 is CASSLEAGSFGEQFF. The CDR3 bases are TGTGCCAGCAGCTTAGAGGCAGGGTCATTCGGTGAGCAGTTCTTC.

The chain employs TRBV7-2 and TRBJ2-7; a possible D gene is TRBD2 (6 bases). The CDR3 is made up of 15 amino acids. Germline V gene data show CDR1 as SGHTA and CDR2 as FQGNSA. V lost 5 bases and J 2 bases, leaving 16 bases between the germline ends. The CDR3 nucleotides are TGTGCCAGCAGCCAGGGACCAGCGGGTACCTACGAGCAGTACTTC. This encodes CASSQGPAGTYEQYF.

V is TRBV18 and J is TRBJ2-5; tentatively, D is TRBD1 (6 bases). The CDR3 is 14 residues long. Germline loops: CDR1 KGHSH, CDR2 LQKENI. V was pared by 3 bases and J by 2 bases, with 10 bases between. The CDR3 here is CASSPDGQQETQYF. The CDR3 coding sequence is TGTGCCAGCTCACCGGACGGACAGCAAGAGACCCAGTACTTC.

The V and J genes are TRBV2 and TRBJ2-5; D unclear. Per the germline V gene, CDR1 is SNHLY and CDR2 is FYNNEI. This CDR3 has 15 residues. V lost 3 bases to trimming and J lost 6 bases, with 17 bases between them. The CDR3 sequence: CASSESGYPEKTQYF. DNA of the CDR3: TGTGCCAGCAGTGAGTCCGGGTACCCTGAAAAGACCCAGTACTTC.

The chain carries TRBV7-9 and TRBJ1-4, with D perhaps TRBD1 (6 bases). This CDR3 has 16 residues. Per germline, CDR1 SEHNR and CDR2 FQNEAQ (reference sequence). V lost 5 bases, J lost 3 bases, and 16 bases lay in between. CDR3 bases: TGTGCCAGCAGCCCCGGGACACGGGGCGCTAATGAAAAACTGTTTTTT. Translating it yields CASSPGTRGANEKLFF.

This chain connects TRBV5-1 to TRBJ2-7, with D perhaps TRBD1 (6 bases). The CDR3 spans 15 residues. Per the germline V gene, CDR1 is SGHRS and CDR2 is YFSETQ. Trimming pared 4 bases from V and 4 bases from J, leaving 18 bases between. CDR3 sequence (DNA): TGCGCCAGCAGCCCAGGGGACATCCGCGGTTACGAGCAGTACTTC. It translates to CASSPGDIRGYEQYF.

V gene TRBV3-1 (or the pseudogene TRBV3-2) combines with J gene TRBJ2-5; D ambiguous. With 2 bases removed from V and 5 bases from J, the gap between germline ends came to 12 bases. Germline loops: CDR1 LGHDT, CDR2 YNNKEL (reference sequence). The CDR3 loop spans 14 amino acids. The CDR3 region is CASSQKLASETQYF. CDR3 bases: TGTGCCAGCAGCCAAAAGTTAGCCTCCGAGACCCAGTACTTC.

The chain links TRBV11-3 to TRBJ2-1; 8 nucleotides line up with TRBD1. Germline CDR1 SGHNT, CDR2 YENEEA. The CDR3 runs 14 residues. The ends lost 6 bases at V and 7 bases at J; junction bases unmatched: 8. The CDR3 region has the DNA TGTGCCAGCAGTCCACAGGGGGACTGGAATGAGCAGTTCTTC. This encodes CASSPQGDWNEQFF. Drawing the rest from reference TRBV11-3 and TRBJ2-1, the complete variable domain is EAGVVQSPRYKIIEKKQPVAFWCNPISGHNTLYWYLQNLGQGPELLIRYENEEAVDDSQLPKDRFSAERLKGVDSTLKIQPAELGDSAVYLCASSPQGDWNEQFFGPGTRLTVL.

The chain uses TRBV6-5 and TRBJ1-2; a possible D gene is TRBD1 (5 bases). Germline V gene lookup returns CDR1 MNHEY and CDR2 SVGAGI. This CDR3 contains 13 residues. Trimming took off 5 bases at V and 8 bases at J, with 15 bases between the two ends. This CDR3 reads CASSNGGSQGYTF. In DNA form, the CDR3 reads TGTGCCAGCAGTAACGGGGGGTCTCAGGGCTACACCTTC.

This CDR3 reads CASSPTYSGGASEQYF. The CDR3 DNA reads as TGTGCCAGCAGCCCAACGTATAGCGGGGGGGCTTCCGAGCAGTACTTC. The chain employs TRBV3-1 (or the pseudogene TRBV3-2) and TRBJ2-7; 11 bases map to TRBD2. The CDR3 has 16 residues. Trimming took 4 bases from V and 6 from J; bases not matched to a gene: 11. Germline V gene lookup returns CDR1 LGHDT and CDR2 YNNKEL (reference sequence).